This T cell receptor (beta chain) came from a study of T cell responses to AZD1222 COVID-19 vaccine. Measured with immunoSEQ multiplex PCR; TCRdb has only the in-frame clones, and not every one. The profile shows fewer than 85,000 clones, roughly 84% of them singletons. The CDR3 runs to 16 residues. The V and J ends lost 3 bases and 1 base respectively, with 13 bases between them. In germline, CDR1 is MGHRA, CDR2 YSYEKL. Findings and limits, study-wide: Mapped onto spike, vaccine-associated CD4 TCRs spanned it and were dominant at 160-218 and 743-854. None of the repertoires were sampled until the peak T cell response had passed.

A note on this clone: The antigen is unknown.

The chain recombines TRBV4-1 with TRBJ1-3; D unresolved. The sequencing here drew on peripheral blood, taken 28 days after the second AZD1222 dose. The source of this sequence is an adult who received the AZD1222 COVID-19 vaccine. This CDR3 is CASSHVGAQSGNTIYF. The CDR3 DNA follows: TGCGCCAGCAGCCATGTGGGAGCGCAGTCTGGAAACACCATATATTTT.